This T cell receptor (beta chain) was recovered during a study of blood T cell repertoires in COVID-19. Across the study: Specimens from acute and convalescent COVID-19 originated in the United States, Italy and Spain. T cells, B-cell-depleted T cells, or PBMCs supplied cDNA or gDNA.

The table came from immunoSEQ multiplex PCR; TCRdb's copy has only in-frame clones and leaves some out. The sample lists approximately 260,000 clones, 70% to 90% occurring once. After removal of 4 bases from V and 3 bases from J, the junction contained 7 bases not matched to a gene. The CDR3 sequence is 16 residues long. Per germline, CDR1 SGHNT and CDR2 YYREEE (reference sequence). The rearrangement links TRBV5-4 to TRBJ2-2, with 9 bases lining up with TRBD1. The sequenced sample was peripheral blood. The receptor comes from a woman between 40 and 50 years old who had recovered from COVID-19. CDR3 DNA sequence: TGTGCCAGCAGCCAGCCGGGACAGGGATACACCGGGGAGCTGTTTTTT. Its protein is CASSQPGQGYTGELFF.